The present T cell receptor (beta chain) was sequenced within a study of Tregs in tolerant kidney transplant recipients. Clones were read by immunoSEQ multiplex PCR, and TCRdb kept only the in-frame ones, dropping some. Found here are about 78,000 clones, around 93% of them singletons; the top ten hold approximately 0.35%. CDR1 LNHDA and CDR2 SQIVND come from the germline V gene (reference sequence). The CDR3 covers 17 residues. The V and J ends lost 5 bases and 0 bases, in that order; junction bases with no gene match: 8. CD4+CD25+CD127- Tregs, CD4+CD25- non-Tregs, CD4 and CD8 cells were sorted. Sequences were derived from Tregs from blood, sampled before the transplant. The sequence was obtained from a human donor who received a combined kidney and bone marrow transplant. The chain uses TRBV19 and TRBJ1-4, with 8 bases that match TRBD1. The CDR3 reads CASSPQTGDATNEKLFF. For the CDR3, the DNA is TGTGCCAGTAGTCCCCAGACAGGGGACGCAACTAATGAAAAACTGTTTTTT. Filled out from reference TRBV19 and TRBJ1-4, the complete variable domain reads DGGITQSPKYLFRKEGQNVTLSCEQNLNHDAMYWYRQDPGQGLRLIYYSQIVNDFQKGDIAEGYSVSREKKESFPLTVTSAQKNPTAFYLCASSPQTGDATNEKLFFGSGTQLSVL.